A selection of T cell receptor beta chains follows, all from one sample in a study of chemoradiotherapy in HPV16-positive cancers. TCRdb keeps only in-frame clones here, not all; method: immunoSEQ multiplex PCR. Of tens of thousands of clones in the sample, 70% to 90% were seen once. The sequenced sample was blood, obtained from a patient who underwent chemoradiotherapy. The receptors shown here come from a human donor with HPV-associated anogenital cancer. CDR3s include the opening cysteine and the closing phenylalanine or tryptophan. The D gene is left open where the match is weak. The size of a clone is reported for some rows only, either as once, few or many, or as a class for expanded clones.

v_call: TRBV18
clone_size: -
d_call: TRBD2
j_call: TRBJ2-5
cdr3_aa: CASPPGSGGEGRETQYF
cdr3_nt: TGTGCCAGCCCACCCGGTAGCGGGGGCGAGGGGCGAGAGACCCAGTACTTC

v_call: TRBV5-6
clone_size: once
d_call: -
j_call: TRBJ1-6
cdr3_aa: CASSEVSGRSSYNSPLHF
cdr3_nt: TGTGCCAGCAGCGAGGTCTCAGGGCGGAGCTCCTATAATTCACCCCTCCACTTT

v_call: TRBV19
clone_size: -
d_call: -
j_call: TRBJ1-5
cdr3_aa: CASSYSGGGEQPQHF
cdr3_nt: TGTGCCAGTAGTTACTCCGGGGGAGGGGAGCAGCCCCAGCATTTT

v_call: TRBV7-9
clone_size: -
d_call: -
j_call: TRBJ1-1
cdr3_aa: CASSSLGRAGVRYTEAFF
cdr3_nt: TGTGCCAGCAGCTCCCTCGGGAGGGCGGGGGTGAGGTACACTGAAGCTTTCTTT

v_call: TRBV10-3
clone_size: -
d_call: -
j_call: TRBJ1-5
cdr3_aa: CAISENSAGSGNQPQHF
cdr3_nt: TGTGCCATCAGTGAGAATTCGGCAGGGAGTGGCAATCAGCCCCAGCATTTT

v_call: TRBV5-1
clone_size: -
d_call: -
j_call: TRBJ2-7
cdr3_aa: CASSRGQGSSYEQYF
cdr3_nt: TGCGCCAGCAGTCGCGGCCAGGGCAGCTCCTACGAGCAGTACTTC

v_call: TRBV7-8
clone_size: once
d_call: -
j_call: TRBJ1-6
cdr3_aa: CASSLIDSNSPLHF
cdr3_nt: TGTGCCAGCAGCTTGATCGACAGTAATTCACCCCTCCACTTT

v_call: TRBV13
clone_size: -
d_call: TRBD2
j_call: TRBJ2-7
cdr3_aa: CASSFLLAASYEQYF
cdr3_nt: TGTGCCAGCAGCTTCTTGCTAGCGGCTTCCTACGAGCAGTACTTC

v_call: TRBV5-4
clone_size: -
d_call: TRBD2
j_call: TRBJ2-4
cdr3_aa: CASSPGGEAKNIQYF
cdr3_nt: TGTGCCAGCAGCCCGGGGGGGGAGGCCAAAAACATTCAGTACTTC

v_call: TRBV7-3
clone_size: once
d_call: -
j_call: TRBJ1-1
cdr3_aa: CASSPWEGLEAFF
cdr3_nt: TGTGCCAGCAGCCCCTGGGAAGGCCTAGAAGCTTTCTTT

v_call: TRBV7-2
clone_size: once
d_call: TRBD1
j_call: TRBJ1-2
cdr3_aa: CASTLGQINYGYTF
cdr3_nt: TGTGCCAGCACCCTGGGACAGATAAACTATGGCTACACCTTC

v_call: TRBV7-9
clone_size: once
d_call: -
j_call: TRBJ2-5
cdr3_aa: CASSLAQVETQYF
cdr3_nt: TGTGCCAGCAGCTTAGCGCAGGTGGAGACCCAGTACTTC

v_call: TRBV18
clone_size: -
d_call: TRBD1
j_call: TRBJ2-1
cdr3_aa: CASSPPTGQGNEQFF
cdr3_nt: TGTGCCAGCTCACCACCTACCGGACAGGGGAATGAGCAGTTCTTC

v_call: TRBV7-9
clone_size: -
d_call: -
j_call: TRBJ2-7
cdr3_aa: CASSLEGISYEQYF
cdr3_nt: TGTGCCAGCAGCTTAGAAGGGATTTCCTACGAGCAGTACTTC

v_call: TRBV6-5
clone_size: -
d_call: TRBD2
j_call: TRBJ2-5
cdr3_aa: CASSAPASGQETQYF
cdr3_nt: TGTGCCAGCAGTGCTCCAGCTAGCGGCCAAGAGACCCAGTACTTC

v_call: TRBV7-9
clone_size: few
d_call: -
j_call: TRBJ1-6
cdr3_aa: CASSLGDVRYNSPLHF
cdr3_nt: TGTGCCAGCAGCTTAGGGGACGTCAGATATAATTCACCCCTCCACTTT

v_call: TRBV9
clone_size: once
d_call: -
j_call: TRBJ2-1
cdr3_aa: CASSGDGGGEYEQFF
cdr3_nt: TGTGCCAGCAGCGGAGATGGGGGCGGGGAGTATGAGCAGTTCTTC

v_call: TRBV19
clone_size: -
d_call: -
j_call: TRBJ1-2
cdr3_aa: CASRSGGADNYGYTF
cdr3_nt: TGTGCCAGTAGATCGGGGGGCGCGGATAACTATGGCTACACCTTC

v_call: TRBV1
clone_size: -
d_call: -
j_call: TRBJ2-5
cdr3_aa: CTSSQAGLAAIEETQYF
cdr3_nt: TGCACCAGCAGCCAAGCAGGACTAGCGGCTATCGAAGAGACCCAGTACTTC

v_call: TRBV7-6
clone_size: -
d_call: TRBD2
j_call: TRBJ2-7
cdr3_aa: CASSLSGGPALGYEQYF
cdr3_nt: TGTGCCAGCAGCTTGTCGGGGGGGCCCGCCCTAGGCTACGAGCAGTACTTC

v_call: TRBV19
clone_size: -
d_call: TRBD1
j_call: TRBJ1-6
cdr3_aa: CASSMGDRGNSPLHF
cdr3_nt: TGTGCCAGTAGTATGGGGGACAGGGGAAATTCACCCCTCCACTTT

v_call: TRBV6-5
clone_size: -
d_call: TRBD2
j_call: TRBJ2-1
cdr3_aa: CASSLGLAGDEQFF
cdr3_nt: TGTGCCAGCAGCCTGGGACTAGCGGGGGATGAGCAGTTCTTC

v_call: TRBV29-1
clone_size: -
d_call: TRBD2
j_call: TRBJ2-7
cdr3_aa: CSVGELAGGLYEQYF
cdr3_nt: TGCAGCGTTGGGGAGCTAGCGGGGGGGCTCTACGAGCAGTACTTC

v_call: TRBV10-3
clone_size: -
d_call: TRBD1
j_call: TRBJ1-6
cdr3_aa: CAISLGQGNSPLHF
cdr3_nt: TGTGCCATCAGCCTTGGACAGGGCAATTCACCCCTCCACTTT

v_call: TRBV14
clone_size: -
d_call: -
j_call: TRBJ2-3
cdr3_aa: CASSQEGRDTQYF
cdr3_nt: TGTGCCAGCAGCCAAGAAGGCAGAGATACGCAGTATTTT

v_call: TRBV6-1
clone_size: -
d_call: -
j_call: TRBJ2-7
cdr3_aa: CASLDRFPYEQYF
cdr3_nt: TGTGCCAGCCTCGACAGATTTCCCTACGAGCAGTACTTC

v_call: TRBV25-1
clone_size: -
d_call: -
j_call: TRBJ1-4
cdr3_aa: CASSEWTNEKLFF
cdr3_nt: TGTGCCAGCAGTGAGTGGACTAATGAAAAACTGTTTTTT

v_call: TRBV19
clone_size: -
d_call: -
j_call: TRBJ2-2
cdr3_aa: CASSIDHMSTGELFF
cdr3_nt: TGTGCCAGTAGTATAGATCATATGAGCACCGGGGAGCTGTTTTTT

v_call: TRBV6-5
clone_size: -
d_call: -
j_call: TRBJ1-2
cdr3_aa: CASSYPDSRGYTF
cdr3_nt: TGTGCCAGCAGTTACCCGGACAGTCGTGGCTACACCTTC

v_call: TRBV7-8
clone_size: -
d_call: -
j_call: TRBJ1-1
cdr3_aa: CASSPGTNTEAFF
cdr3_nt: TGTGCCAGCAGCCCGGGGACCAACACTGAAGCTTTCTTT

v_call: TRBV7-8
clone_size: -
d_call: TRBD1
j_call: TRBJ1-1
cdr3_aa: CASSSRTGGPTEAFF
cdr3_nt: TGTGCCAGCAGCTCACGGACAGGGGGCCCCACTGAAGCTTTCTTT

v_call: TRBV19
clone_size: -
d_call: -
j_call: TRBJ1-2
cdr3_aa: CASSIADAPNYGYTF
cdr3_nt: TGTGCCAGTAGTATAGCGGACGCACCGAACTATGGCTACACCTTC

v_call: TRBV7-9
clone_size: once
d_call: -
j_call: TRBJ1-3
cdr3_aa: CASSNVRSSSGNTIYF
cdr3_nt: TGTGCCAGCAGTAATGTGAGGAGTTCCTCTGGAAACACCATATATTTT

v_call: TRBV5-1
clone_size: -
d_call: -
j_call: TRBJ1-4
cdr3_aa: CASSENVEKLFF
cdr3_nt: TGCGCCAGCTCGGAGAACGTAGAAAAACTGTTTTTT

v_call: TRBV6-6
clone_size: -
d_call: -
j_call: TRBJ1-1
cdr3_aa: CASSYSGVNTEAFF
cdr3_nt: TGTGCCAGCAGTTACTCAGGGGTGAACACTGAAGCTTTCTTT

v_call: TRBV7-9
clone_size: -
d_call: TRBD1
j_call: TRBJ2-7
cdr3_aa: CASDRDSPYEQYF
cdr3_nt: TGTGCCAGCGACAGGGATTCCCCTTACGAGCAGTACTTC

v_call: TRBV5-1
clone_size: once
d_call: TRBD1
j_call: TRBJ2-7
cdr3_aa: CASQGVTNEQYF
cdr3_nt: TGCGCCAGCCAGGGGGTGACCAACGAGCAGTACTTC